The entry below describes one TCR beta chain. The sample belongs to a study of T cell repertoires in cytomegalovirus infection. In TCRdb, the reads were re-called with MiXCR into one record per CDR3 protein. The table has approximately 160,000 distinct CDR3 sequences, under 20% seen once. CDR3 length equals 15 residues. Trimming took off 7 bases at V and 4 bases at J, with 22 bases between the two ends. Germline CDR1 reads DFQATT; CDR2 reads SNEGSKA (reference sequence). The sequence derives from a human donor in good health (CMV status not recorded). Some clones in this sample may be carry-over from other donors' samples. The rearrangement uses TRBV20-1 and TRBJ1-1; a possible D gene is TRBD1 (5 bases). Sequencing input: CD8+ T cells from PBMCs. The CDR3 region is CSVDTGRQGVTEAFF. The CDR3 DNA sequence: TGCAGTGTCGACACGGGACGCCAAGGAGTCACTGAAGCTTTCTTT.